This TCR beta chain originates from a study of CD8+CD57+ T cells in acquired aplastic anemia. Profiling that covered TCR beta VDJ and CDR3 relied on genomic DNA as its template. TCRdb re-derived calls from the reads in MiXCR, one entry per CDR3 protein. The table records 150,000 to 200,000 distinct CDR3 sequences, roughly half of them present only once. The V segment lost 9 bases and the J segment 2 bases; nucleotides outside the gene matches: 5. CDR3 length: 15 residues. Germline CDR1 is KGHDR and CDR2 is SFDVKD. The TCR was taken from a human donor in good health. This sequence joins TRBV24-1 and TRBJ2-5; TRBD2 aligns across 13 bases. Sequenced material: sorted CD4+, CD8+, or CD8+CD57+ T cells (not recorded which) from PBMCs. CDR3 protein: CATARTSGSQETQYF. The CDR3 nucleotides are TGTGCCACCGCAAGGACTAGCGGGAGTCAAGAGACCCAGTACTTC.